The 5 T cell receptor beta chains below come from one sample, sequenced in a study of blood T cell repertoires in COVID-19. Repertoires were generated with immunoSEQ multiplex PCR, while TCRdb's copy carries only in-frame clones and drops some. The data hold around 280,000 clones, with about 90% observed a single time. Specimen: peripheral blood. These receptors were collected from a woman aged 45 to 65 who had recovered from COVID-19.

This CDR3 reads CASSSDRGQPQHF. CDR3 DNA: TGTGCCAGCAGCTCCGACCGCGGTCAGCCCCAGCATTTT. The rearrangement links TRBV11-2 to TRBJ1-5; D unresolved. Trimming removed 4 bases at V and 6 bases at J, with 10 bases between. The CDR3 sequence is 13 residues long. Germline-derived CDR1 and CDR2 are SGHAT and FQNNGV.

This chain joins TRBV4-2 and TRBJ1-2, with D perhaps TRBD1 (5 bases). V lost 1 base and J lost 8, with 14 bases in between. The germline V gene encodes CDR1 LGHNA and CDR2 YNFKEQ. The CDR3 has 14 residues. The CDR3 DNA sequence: TGTGCCAGCAGCCAAGTAGGCAGGGTGGGCGGCTACACCTTC. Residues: CASSQVGRVGGYTF.

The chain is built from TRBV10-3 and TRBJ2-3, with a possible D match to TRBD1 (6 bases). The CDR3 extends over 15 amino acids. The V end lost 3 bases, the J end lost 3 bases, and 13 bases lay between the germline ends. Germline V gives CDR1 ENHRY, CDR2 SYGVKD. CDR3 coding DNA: TGTGCCATCAGTGAAAAACAGGGTAAAACAGATACGCAGTATTTT. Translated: CAISEKQGKTDTQYF.

CDR3 sequence reads: CASGRGDLGNVLTF. For the CDR3, the DNA is TGCGCCAGCGGCCGGGGGGATCTCGGCAACGTCCTGACTTTC. The chain recombines TRBV5-1 with TRBJ2-6; 7 nucleotides line up with TRBD2. Germline V gives CDR1 SGHRS, CDR2 YFSETQ. The CDR3 has 14 amino acids. The trim removed 7 bases at V and 9 bases at J, leaving 10 bases unmatched.

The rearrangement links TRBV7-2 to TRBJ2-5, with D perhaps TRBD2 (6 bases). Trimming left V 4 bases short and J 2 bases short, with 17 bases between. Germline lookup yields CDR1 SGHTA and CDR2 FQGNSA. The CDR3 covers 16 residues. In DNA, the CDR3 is TGTGCCAGCAGCTCAGGCCACGGCGGGGTTCAAGAGACCCAGTACTTC. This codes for CASSSGHGGVQETQYF.